This TCR beta chain was recorded in a study of shared clonotypes between healthy human individuals. Study at large: Per-donor plates numbered three CD4 naive, three CD4 memory, two CD8 naive and one CD8 memory.

In the CD4+ fraction, cells were divided into CD45RA+ naive and CD45RA-negative memory subsets. The protocol was immunoSEQ multiplex PCR, while the TCRdb copy is restricted to in-frame clones and leaves out a portion. Of some 2,100,000 clones in the sample, around 95% were seen once. Sequenced material: naive CD4+ T cells sorted from blood. Subset specified: CD45RA+ positively selected. This TCR was recovered from a man younger than 35 in good health.

DNA for the CDR3: TGTGCCTGGAGTCGCCCGGGCGGAGGGACTGAAGCTTTCTTT. Translating it yields CAWSRPGGGTEAFF. This sequence joins TRBV30 and TRBJ1-1, with D unclear. The CDR3 extends over 14 amino acids. The germline V gene has CDR1 GTSNPN and CDR2 SVGIG (reference sequence). Trimming cost V 2 bases and J 5 bases, with 15 bases left between them.